The 10 T cell receptor beta chains presented below share a single source sample, sequenced in a study of cytomegalovirus exposure and HLA in healthy donors. It was with 60 Vbeta and 13 Jbeta primers that the PCR ran. Assay: immunoSEQ multiplex PCR; the TCRdb copy retains only in-frame clones and omits some. The sample lists under 150,000 clones, over 60% occurring once. The sequencing sample was made of PBMCs. The receptors come from a man aged 18 to 30 in good health and CMV-seronegative.

The chain joins TRBV28 to TRBJ2-1; D is unresolved. The germline V gene encodes CDR1 MDHEN and CDR2 SYDVKM. V was clipped by 2 bases and J by 10 bases, with 9 bases between them. The CDR3 length is 12 residues. CDR3 DNA sequence: TGTGCCAGCAGTTTAGCCGTGGCAGAGCAGTTCTTC. This encodes CASSLAVAEQFF.

The table lists this clone with a few counts. The V and J genes are TRBV7-8 and TRBJ2-7; D perhaps matches TRBD1 (5 bases). The CDR3 totals 17 residues. Between the trimmed V and J ends, which lost 5 bases and 0 bases, there was a span of 20 bases. Germline V lookup: CDR1 SGHVS, CDR2 FQNEAQ. The CDR3 sequence: CASSQEPQGGSSYEQYF. Here the CDR3 DNA reads TGTGCCAGCAGCCAAGAGCCCCAGGGCGGTAGCTCCTACGAGCAGTACTTC.

The rearrangement uses TRBV5-1 and TRBJ2-3, with 9 bases aligning to TRBD1. The ends lost 4 bases at V and 4 bases at J; junction bases unmatched: 4. Germline V gene lookup returns CDR1 SGHRS and CDR2 YFSETQ. The CDR3 covers 14 residues. This CDR3 is CASSQGTGPDTQYF. The CDR3 coding sequence is TGCGCCAGCAGCCAAGGGACAGGGCCAGATACGCAGTATTTT.

The V gene is TRBV7-2, the J gene TRBJ2-1; a weak D match, TRBD1 (6 bases). Per germline, CDR1 SGHTA and CDR2 FQGNSA. This CDR3 contains 13 residues. V was clipped by 8 bases and J by 7 bases, with 15 bases between them. In DNA form, the CDR3 reads TGTGCCAGCTCCCGGGCGAGGGGGAATGAGCAGTTCTTC. Protein product: CASSRARGNEQFF. The complete variable domain, with remaining parts taken from reference TRBV7-2 and TRBJ2-1, reads GAGVSQSPSNKVTEKGKDVELRCDPISGHTALYWYRQSLGQGLEFLIYFQGNSAPDKSGLPSDRFSAERTGGSVSTLTIQRTQQEDSAVYLCASSRARGNEQFFGPGTRLTVL.

The chain combines TRBV6-6 with TRBJ2-5, with D tentatively TRBD2 (6 bases). Germline CDR1 reads MNHNY; CDR2 reads SVGAGI (reference sequence). V was cut by 7 bases and J by 5 bases, with 14 bases left in between. The CDR3 runs 13 residues. The CDR3 DNA reads TGTGCCAGCACCCCCGCGGGGCCCGAGACCCAGTACTTC. Protein sequence: CASTPAGPETQYF.

In its sample, this clone was seen once. The chain employs TRBV9 and TRBJ2-5; maybe TRBD2 (5 bases). The V end was cut by 8 bases, the J end by 3 bases, with 11 bases between. The CDR3 has 12 residues. Per the germline V gene, CDR1 is SGDLS and CDR2 is YYNGEE. DNA for the CDR3: TGTGCCAGTGGTAAGGGAGAAGAGACCCAGTACTTC. The encoded protein is CASGKGEETQYF.

DNA of the CDR3: TGTGCCAGCAGCCACGCCCCGGGACTAGCGAAGGCTGAGCAGTTCTTC. It translates to CASSHAPGLAKAEQFF. This chain links TRBV9 with TRBJ2-1; TRBD2 aligns across 10 bases. The CDR3 is made up of 16 amino acids. Germline values: CDR1 SGDLS, CDR2 YYNGEE. J was trimmed by 9 bases and V by 4 bases; bases with no gene match: 13.

The chain couples TRBV11-2 to TRBJ1-1, with TRBD1 matching 7 bases. Germline V CDR1 and CDR2: SGHAT, FQNNGV. This CDR3 has 14 amino acids. Losses at the gene ends were 2 bases for V and 4 bases for J; bases not matched to a gene: 4. The CDR3 DNA reads as TGTGCCAGCAGCTTAATCCCAGGGGGCACTGAAGCTTTCTTT. It encodes CASSLIPGGTEAFF.

This chain joins TRBV4-3 and TRBJ2-1, with a weak D call TRBD2 (6 bases). V lost 0 bases, J lost 4 bases, and 13 bases lay in between. Germline CDR1 is LGHNA and CDR2 is YSLEER. This CDR3 is 16 amino acids long. CDR3 nucleotides: TGCGCCAGCAGCCAAGACCCTCAACTAGCTTACAATGAGCAGTTCTTC. It encodes CASSQDPQLAYNEQFF.

The chain uses TRBV29-1 and TRBJ2-5, with D possibly matching TRBD1 (8 bases). The V end was cut by 5 bases, the J end by 0 bases, with 13 bases between. The CDR3 totals 14 residues. The germline CDR1 and CDR2 sequences are SQVTM and ANQGSEA. DNA for the CDR3: TGCAGCGTTTACAGGGGGGGGGACCAAGAGACCCAGTACTTC. Amino acids: CSVYRGGDQETQYF.